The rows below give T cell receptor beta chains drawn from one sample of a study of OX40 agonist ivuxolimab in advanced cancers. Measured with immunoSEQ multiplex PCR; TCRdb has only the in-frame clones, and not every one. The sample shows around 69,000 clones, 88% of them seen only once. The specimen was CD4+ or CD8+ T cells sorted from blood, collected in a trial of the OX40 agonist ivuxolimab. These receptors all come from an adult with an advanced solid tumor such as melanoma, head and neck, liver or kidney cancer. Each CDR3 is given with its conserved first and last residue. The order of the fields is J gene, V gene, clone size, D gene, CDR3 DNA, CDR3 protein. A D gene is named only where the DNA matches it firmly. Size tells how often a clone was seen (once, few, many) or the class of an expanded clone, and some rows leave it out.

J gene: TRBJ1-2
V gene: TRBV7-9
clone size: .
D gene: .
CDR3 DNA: TGTGCCAGCAGCTTATCCGGGGGCGGGGGGGGCTACACCTTC
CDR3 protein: CASSLSGGGGGYTF

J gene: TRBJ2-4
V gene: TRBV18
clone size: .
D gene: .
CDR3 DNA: TGTGCCAGCTCACCATTAGGGGTGGACAAAAACATTCAGTACTTC
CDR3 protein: CASSPLGVDKNIQYF

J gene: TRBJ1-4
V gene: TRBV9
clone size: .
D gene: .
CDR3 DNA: TGTGCCAGCAGCGCCGGACAGTTGGAAAAACTGTTTTTT
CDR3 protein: CASSAGQLEKLFF

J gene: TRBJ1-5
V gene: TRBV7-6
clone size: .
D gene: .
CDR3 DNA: TGTGCCAGCAGCCTATCACTGAATCAGCCCCAGCATTTT
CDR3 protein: CASSLSLNQPQHF

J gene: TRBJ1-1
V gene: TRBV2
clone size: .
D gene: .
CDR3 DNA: TGTGCCAGCAGTGCAATACCCGCGTTGGGGACTGAAGCTTTCTTT
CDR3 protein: CASSAIPALGTEAFF

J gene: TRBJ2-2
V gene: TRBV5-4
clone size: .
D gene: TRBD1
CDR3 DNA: TGTGCCAGCAGACGCCAGCGGGACAGGGCCGGGGAGCTGTTTTTT
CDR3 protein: CASRRQRDRAGELFF

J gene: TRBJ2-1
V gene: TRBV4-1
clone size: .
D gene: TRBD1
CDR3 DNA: TGCGCCAGCAGCCAAGGACCGACAGGGTTGGATGAGCAGTTCTTC
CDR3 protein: CASSQGPTGLDEQFF

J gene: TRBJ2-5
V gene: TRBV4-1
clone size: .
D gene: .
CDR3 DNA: TGCGCCAGCAGCCAACAGTTCCCTGCCGGGCAAGAGACCCAGTACTTC
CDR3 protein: CASSQQFPAGQETQYF

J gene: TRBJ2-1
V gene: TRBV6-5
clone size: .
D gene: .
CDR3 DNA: TGTGCCAGCAGCCCCAGGGTGTCGTCTGAGCAGTTCTTC
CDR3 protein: CASSPRVSSEQFF

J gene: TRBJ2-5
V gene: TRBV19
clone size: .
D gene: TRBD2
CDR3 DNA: TGTGCCAGTCGACTAGCGGGAGGAGGGGAGACCCAGTACTTC
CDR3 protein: CASRLAGGGETQYF

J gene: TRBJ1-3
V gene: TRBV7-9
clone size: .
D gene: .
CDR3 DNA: TGTGCCAGCAGCCCAGGGACTGGCTCTGGAAACACCATATATTTT
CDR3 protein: CASSPGTGSGNTIYF

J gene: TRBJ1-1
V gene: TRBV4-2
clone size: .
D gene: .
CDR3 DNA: TGTGCCAGCAGCCGGAATTCGGGGGAAAACACTGAAGCTTTCTTT
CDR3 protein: CASSRNSGENTEAFF

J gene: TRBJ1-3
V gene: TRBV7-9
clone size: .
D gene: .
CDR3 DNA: TGTGCCAGCAGCTTAAGCGTCTCTGGAAACACCATATATTTT
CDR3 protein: CASSLSVSGNTIYF

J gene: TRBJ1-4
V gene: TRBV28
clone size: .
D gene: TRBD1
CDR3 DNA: TGTGCCAGCAGTTTCGACAGGGGACACTTCGGGGGTGAAAAACTGTTTTTT
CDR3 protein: CASSFDRGHFGGEKLFF

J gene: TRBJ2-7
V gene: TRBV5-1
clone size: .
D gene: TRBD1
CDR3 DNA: TGCGCCAGCAGTTCGGGACAGGGGAAGCCCTACGAGCAGTACTTC
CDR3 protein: CASSSGQGKPYEQYF

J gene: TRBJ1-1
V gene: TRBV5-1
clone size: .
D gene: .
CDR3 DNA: TGCGCCAGCAGCTTGGCCAGGGAATCGATGAACACTGAAGCTTTCTTT
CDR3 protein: CASSLARESMNTEAFF

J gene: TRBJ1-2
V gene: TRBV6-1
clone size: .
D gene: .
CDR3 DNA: TGTGCCAGTAGACGACAGCCCTATGGCTACACCTTC
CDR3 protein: CASRRQPYGYTF

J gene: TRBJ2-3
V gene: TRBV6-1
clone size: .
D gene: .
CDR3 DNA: TGTGCCAGCAGTGAAACCCCTAATTTCGATACGCAGTATTTT
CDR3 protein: CASSETPNFDTQYF

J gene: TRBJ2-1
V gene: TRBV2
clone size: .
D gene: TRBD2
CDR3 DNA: TGTGCCAGCAGTACTAGCGTTAATGAGCAGTTCTTC
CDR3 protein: CASSTSVNEQFF

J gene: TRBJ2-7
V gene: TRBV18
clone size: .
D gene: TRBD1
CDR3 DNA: TGTGCCAGCTCACCCGGACAGGGGGGAACCTACGAGCAGTACTTC
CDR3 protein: CASSPGQGGTYEQYF

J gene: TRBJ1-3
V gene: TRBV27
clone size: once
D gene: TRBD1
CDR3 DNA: TGTGCCAGCAGTACTCGGACAGGGCTAGGAAACACCATATATTTT
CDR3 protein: CASSTRTGLGNTIYF

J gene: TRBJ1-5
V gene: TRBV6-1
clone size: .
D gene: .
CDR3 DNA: TGTGCCACTATCCTGTATGGGACCAATCAGCCCCAGCATTTT
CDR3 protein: CATILYGTNQPQHF

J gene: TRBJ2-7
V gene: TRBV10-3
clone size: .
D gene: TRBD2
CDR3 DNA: TGTGCCATCAGTGAGTCGGCGTCGGGGGGAGACGAGCAGTACTTC
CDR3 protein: CAISESASGGDEQYF

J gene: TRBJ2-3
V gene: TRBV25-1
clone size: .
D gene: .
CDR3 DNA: TGTGCCAGCAGTGAGGAAGGCGGGCGGGTCGATACGCAGTATTTT
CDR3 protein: CASSEEGGRVDTQYF

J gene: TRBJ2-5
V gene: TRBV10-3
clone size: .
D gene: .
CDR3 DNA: TGTGCCAGCGCAAGGGCCCTCCAAGAGACCCAGTACTTC
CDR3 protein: CASARALQETQYF

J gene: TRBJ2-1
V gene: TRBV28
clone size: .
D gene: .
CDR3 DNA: TGTGCCAGCACGGCCGAGGACTTCCAATACAATGAGCAGTTCTTC
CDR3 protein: CASTAEDFQYNEQFF

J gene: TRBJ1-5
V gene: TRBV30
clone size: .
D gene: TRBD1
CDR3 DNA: TGTGCCTGGAGTCCCATGACAGGGACGCAGCCCCAGCATTTT
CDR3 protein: CAWSPMTGTQPQHF

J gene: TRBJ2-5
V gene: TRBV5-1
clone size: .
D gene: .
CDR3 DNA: TGCGCCAGCAGCTCCACAGGAGGCCGGGAGACCCAGTACTTC
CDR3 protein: CASSSTGGRETQYF

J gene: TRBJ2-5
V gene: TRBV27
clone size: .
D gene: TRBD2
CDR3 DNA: TGTGCCAGCAGTTCAGGACTAGCGGAGACCCAGTACTTC
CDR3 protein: CASSSGLAETQYF

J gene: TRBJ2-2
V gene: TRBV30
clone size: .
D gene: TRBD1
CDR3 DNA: TGTGCCTGGAGTCGAATTAGGACAGGGATAGCTCCCGGGGAGCTGTTTTTT
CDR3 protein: CAWSRIRTGIAPGELFF

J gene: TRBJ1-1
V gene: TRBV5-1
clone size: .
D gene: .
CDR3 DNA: TGCGCCAGCAGCTTGGCGGGTCGCGACACTGAAGCTTTCTTT
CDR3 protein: CASSLAGRDTEAFF

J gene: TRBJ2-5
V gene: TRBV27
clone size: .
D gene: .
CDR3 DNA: TGTGCCAGCAGTCCCGAAACCGGGGCCCCAAGAGTGGCCCAGTACTTC
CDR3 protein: CASSPETGAPRVAQYF

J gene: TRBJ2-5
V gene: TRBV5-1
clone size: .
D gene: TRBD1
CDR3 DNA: TGCGCCAGCAGCCACATGGACAGGTTGGGAGAGACCCAGTACTTC
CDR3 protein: CASSHMDRLGETQYF

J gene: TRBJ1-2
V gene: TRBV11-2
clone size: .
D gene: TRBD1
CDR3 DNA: TGTGCCAGCAGCTCACCCAGGGACAGCTACTATGGCTACACCTTC
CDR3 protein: CASSSPRDSYYGYTF

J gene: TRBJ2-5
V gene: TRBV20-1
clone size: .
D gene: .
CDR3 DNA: TGCAGTGCCCTTCATGGGGAGACCCAGTACTTC
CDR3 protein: CSALHGETQYF

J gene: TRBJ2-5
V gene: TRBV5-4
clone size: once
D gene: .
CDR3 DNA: TGTGCCAGCAGCTTAGGTGGCCAGGGGAACCAAGAGACCCAGTACTTC
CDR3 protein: CASSLGGQGNQETQYF

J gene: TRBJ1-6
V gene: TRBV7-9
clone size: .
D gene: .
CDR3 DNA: TGTGCCAGCAGCTTAGAAGGGTTGGGAAATTCACCCCTCCACTTT
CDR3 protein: CASSLEGLGNSPLHF

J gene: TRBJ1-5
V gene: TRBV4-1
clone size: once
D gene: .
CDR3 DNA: TGCGCCAGCAGCGCCGGGTCCCGCGTAAATCAGCCCCAGCATTTT
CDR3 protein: CASSAGSRVNQPQHF

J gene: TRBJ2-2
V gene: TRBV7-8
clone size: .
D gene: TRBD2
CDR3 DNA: TGTGCCAGCAGAGTGACTAGCGGGAACACCGGGGAGCTGTTTTTT
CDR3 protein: CASRVTSGNTGELFF

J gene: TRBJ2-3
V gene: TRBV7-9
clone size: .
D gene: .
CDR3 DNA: TGTGCCAGCAGCCAAAGAGACTCTAGCACAGATACGCAGTATTTT
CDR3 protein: CASSQRDSSTDTQYF

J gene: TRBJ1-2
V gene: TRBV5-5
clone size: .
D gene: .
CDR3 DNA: TGTGCCAGCAGCCCTCGGGACCGGGGTAACTATGGCTACACCTTC
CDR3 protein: CASSPRDRGNYGYTF

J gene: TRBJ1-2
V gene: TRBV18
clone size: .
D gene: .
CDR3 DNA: TGTGCCAGCTCGCAGGGATCTGGCTACACCTTC
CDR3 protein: CASSQGSGYTF

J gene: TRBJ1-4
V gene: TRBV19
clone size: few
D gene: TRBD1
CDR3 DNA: TGTGCCAGTAGGAGACAGGGGACTAATGAAAAACTGTTTTTT
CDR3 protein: CASRRQGTNEKLFF

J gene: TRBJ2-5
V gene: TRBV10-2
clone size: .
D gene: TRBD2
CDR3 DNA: TGCGCCAGCAGTAGCGGGGGAGGCACAGAGACCCAGTACTTC
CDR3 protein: CASSSGGGTETQYF

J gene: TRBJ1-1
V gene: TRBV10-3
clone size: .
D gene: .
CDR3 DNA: TGTGCCATCACGGTCACCCGGAACACTGAAGCTTTCTTT
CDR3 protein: CAITVTRNTEAFF

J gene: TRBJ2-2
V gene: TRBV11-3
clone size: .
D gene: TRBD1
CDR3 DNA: TGTGCCAGCAGCCCCCGACAGGGGGCCACCGGGGAGCTGTTTTTT
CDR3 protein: CASSPRQGATGELFF

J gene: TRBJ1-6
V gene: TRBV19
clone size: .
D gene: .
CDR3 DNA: TGTGCCAGTAGTATTTCCAGGGGAGACCTCCACTTT
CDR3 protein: CASSISRGDLHF

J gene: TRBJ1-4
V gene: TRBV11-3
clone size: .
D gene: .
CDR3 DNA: TGTGCCAGCAGCGCTTCGACAAGACCCAATGAAAACCTGTTTTTT
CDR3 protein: CASSASTRPNENLFF

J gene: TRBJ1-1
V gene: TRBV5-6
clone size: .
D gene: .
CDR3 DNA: TGTGCCAGCAGCTTGAATGTAATGAACACTGAAGCTTTCTTT
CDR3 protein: CASSLNVMNTEAFF

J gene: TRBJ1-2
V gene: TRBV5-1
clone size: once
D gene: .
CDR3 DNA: TGCGCCACCCGGGAGTCCCCAATGAGCGCCTATGGCTACACCTTC
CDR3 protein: CATRESPMSAYGYTF

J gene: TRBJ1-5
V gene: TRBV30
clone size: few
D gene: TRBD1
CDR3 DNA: TGTGCCTGGAGTGTACAGGGGGGCAGCCAGCCCCAGCATTTT
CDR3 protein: CAWSVQGGSQPQHF

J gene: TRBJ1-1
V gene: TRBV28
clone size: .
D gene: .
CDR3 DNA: TGTGCCAGCAGTTTGAGGACCAGGGGCACTGAAGCTTTCTTT
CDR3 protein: CASSLRTRGTEAFF

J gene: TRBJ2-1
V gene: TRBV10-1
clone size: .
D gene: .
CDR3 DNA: TGCGCCAGCAGCGATGACGGGACCGGGTGGTTCTTC
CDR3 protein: CASSDDGTGWFF

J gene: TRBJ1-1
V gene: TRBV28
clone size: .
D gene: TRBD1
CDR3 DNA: TGTGCCAGCAACTACGGGACAGGGGGCCGGACTGAAGCTTTCTTT
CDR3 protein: CASNYGTGGRTEAFF

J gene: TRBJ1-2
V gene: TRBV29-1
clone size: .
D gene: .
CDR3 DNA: TGCAGCGTTGACAGGAACTATGGCTACACCTTC
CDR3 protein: CSVDRNYGYTF

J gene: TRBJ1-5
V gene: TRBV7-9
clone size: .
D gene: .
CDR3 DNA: TGTGCCAGCAGCCCGTACTCCGGGACCCATAATAGCAATCAGCCCCAGCATTTT
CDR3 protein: CASSPYSGTHNSNQPQHF

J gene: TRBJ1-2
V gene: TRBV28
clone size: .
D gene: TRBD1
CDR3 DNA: TGTGCCAGCAGGGTGGTTAGAGGGGGCAACTATGGCTACACCTTC
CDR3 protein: CASRVVRGGNYGYTF

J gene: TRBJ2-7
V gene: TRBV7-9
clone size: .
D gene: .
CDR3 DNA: TGTGCCAGCAGCTTAAATCGCCAGGGCCCCTACGAGCAGTACTTC
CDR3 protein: CASSLNRQGPYEQYF